This entry features one T cell receptor (beta chain) sequence. TCRdb re-derived calls from the RT-PCR reads in MiXCR, one entry per CDR3 protein. The sample comprises about 680,000 distinct CDR3 sequences, 11% to 15% of which are singletons, and 3.6% rests with the top ten. The material sequenced was memory CD4+ T cells from blood. The clonotype originates from a female donor in good health, serving as a healthy control.

The chain's CDR3 is CASSLARGATEAFF. CDR3 sequence (DNA): TGCGCCAGCAGCTTGGCTCGGGGGGCGACTGAAGCTTTCTTT. The chain combines TRBV5-1 with TRBJ1-1; perhaps TRBD1 as D (6 bases). This CDR3 spans 14 amino acids. V dropped 0 bases and J dropped 5 bases, with 11 bases sitting between them. Germline CDR1 is SGHRS and CDR2 is YFSETQ. Full variable domain (outside the CDR3, taken from reference TRBV5-1 and TRBJ1-1): KAGVTQTPRYLIKTRGQQVTLSCSPISGHRSVSWYQQTPGQGLQFLFEYFSETQRNKGNFPGRFSGRQFSNSRSEMNVSTLELGDSALYLCASSLARGATEAFFGQGTRLTVV.